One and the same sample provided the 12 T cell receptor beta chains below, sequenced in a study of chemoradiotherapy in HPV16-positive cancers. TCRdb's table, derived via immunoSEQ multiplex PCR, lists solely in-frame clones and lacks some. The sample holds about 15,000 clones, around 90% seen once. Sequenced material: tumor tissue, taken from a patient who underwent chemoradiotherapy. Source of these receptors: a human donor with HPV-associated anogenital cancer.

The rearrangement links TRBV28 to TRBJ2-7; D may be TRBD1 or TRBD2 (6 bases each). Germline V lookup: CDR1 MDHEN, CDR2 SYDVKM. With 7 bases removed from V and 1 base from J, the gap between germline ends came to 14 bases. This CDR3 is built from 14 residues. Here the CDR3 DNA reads TGTGCCAGCAATGGGGGCGGAGGGTCCTACGAGCAGTACTTC. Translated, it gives CASNGGGGSYEQYF.

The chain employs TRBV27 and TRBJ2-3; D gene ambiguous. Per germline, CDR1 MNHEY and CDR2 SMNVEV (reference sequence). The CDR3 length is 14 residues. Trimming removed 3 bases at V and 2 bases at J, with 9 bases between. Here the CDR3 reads CASSLRSPTDTQYF. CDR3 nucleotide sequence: TGTGCCAGCAGTTTGCGGAGCCCCACAGATACGCAGTATTTT.

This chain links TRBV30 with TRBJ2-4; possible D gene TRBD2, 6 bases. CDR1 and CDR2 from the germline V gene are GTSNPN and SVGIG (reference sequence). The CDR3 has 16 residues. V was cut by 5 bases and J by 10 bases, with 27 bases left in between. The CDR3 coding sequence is TGTGCCTGGGCGACGGGAGTTAATAGCCAGAGAGAGATTCAGTACTTC. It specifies CAWATGVNSQREIQYF.

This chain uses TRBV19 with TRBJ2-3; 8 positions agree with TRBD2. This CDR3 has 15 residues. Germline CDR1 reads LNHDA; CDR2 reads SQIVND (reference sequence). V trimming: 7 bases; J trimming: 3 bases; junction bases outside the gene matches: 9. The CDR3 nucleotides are TGTGCCAGTACCATAAGCGGGAGTCGAACAGATACGCAGTATTTT. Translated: CASTISGSRTDTQYF.

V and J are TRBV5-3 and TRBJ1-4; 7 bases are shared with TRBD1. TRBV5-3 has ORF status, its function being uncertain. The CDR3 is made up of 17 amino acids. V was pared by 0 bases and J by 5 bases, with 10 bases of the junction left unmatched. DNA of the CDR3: TGTGCCAGAAGCTTGGGACAGGGCCCACATGGGAATGAAAAACTGTTTTTT. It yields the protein CARSLGQGPHGNEKLFF.

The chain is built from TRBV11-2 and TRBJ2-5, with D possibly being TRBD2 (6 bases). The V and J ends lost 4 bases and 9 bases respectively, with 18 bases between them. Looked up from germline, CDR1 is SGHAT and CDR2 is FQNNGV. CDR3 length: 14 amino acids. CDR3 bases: TGTGCCAGCAGCTCATATAACGCCGGGGGAGCCCAGTACTTC. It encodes CASSSYNAGGAQYF.

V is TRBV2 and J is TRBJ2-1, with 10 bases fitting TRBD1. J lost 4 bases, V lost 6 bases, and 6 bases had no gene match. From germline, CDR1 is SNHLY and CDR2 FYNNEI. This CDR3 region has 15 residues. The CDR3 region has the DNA TGTGCCAGCAGAAAAGGGACAGGGGCATACAATGAGCAGTTCTTC. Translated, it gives CASRKGTGAYNEQFF.

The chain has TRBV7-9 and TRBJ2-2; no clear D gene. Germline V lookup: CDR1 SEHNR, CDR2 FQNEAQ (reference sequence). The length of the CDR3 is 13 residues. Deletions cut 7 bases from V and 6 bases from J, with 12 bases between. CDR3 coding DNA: TGTGCCAGCACCTCGACTCTTCCCGGGGAGCTGTTTTTT. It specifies CASTSTLPGELFF.

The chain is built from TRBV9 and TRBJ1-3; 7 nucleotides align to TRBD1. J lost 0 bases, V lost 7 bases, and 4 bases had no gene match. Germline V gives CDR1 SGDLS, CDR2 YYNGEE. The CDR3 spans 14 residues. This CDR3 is CASGRGNSGNTIYF. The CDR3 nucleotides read TGTGCCAGCGGCAGGGGGAACTCTGGAAACACCATATATTTT.

CDR3 bases: TGTGCCAGTAGTGCATCGGGGGTCGAGACCCAGTACTTC. Amino acid sequence: CASSASGVETQYF. The chain recombines TRBV19 with TRBJ2-5, with a tentative D call TRBD2 (6 bases). The CDR3 has 13 residues. Germline V lookup: CDR1 LNHDA, CDR2 SQIVND (reference sequence). Trimming took off 5 bases at V and 5 bases at J, with 12 bases between the two ends. The variable domain in full, completed from reference TRBV19 and TRBJ2-5, reads DGGITQSPKYLFRKEGQNVTLSCEQNLNHDAMYWYRQDPGQGLRLIYYSQIVNDFQKGDIAEGYSVSREKKESFPLTVTSAQKNPTAFYLCASSASGVETQYFGPGTRLLVL.

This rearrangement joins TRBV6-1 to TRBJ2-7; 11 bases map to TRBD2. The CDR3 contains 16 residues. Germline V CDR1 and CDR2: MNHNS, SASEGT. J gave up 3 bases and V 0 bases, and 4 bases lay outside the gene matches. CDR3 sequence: CASSEALGTSGYEQYF. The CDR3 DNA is TGTGCCAGCAGTGAAGCGCTAGGGACTAGCGGCTACGAGCAGTACTTC.

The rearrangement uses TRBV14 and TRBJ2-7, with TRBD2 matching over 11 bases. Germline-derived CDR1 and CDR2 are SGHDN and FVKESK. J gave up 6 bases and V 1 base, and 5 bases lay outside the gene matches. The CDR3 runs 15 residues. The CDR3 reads CASSQVGLAGGEQYF. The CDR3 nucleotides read TGTGCCAGCAGCCAAGTGGGGCTAGCGGGAGGCGAGCAGTACTTC.